The T cell receptor (beta chain) under discussion was sequenced for a study of OX40 agonist ivuxolimab in advanced cancers. Overall study: Ivuxolimab, an agonist antibody against OX40 (CD134), was given to patients. General study findings and limits: Which antigen the expanded peripheral T cells recognized is unknown. Some of the nonresponding patients also showed low levels of normalized T-cell clonal expansion.

This CDR3 is 12 amino acids long. Germline CDR1 reads SGHAT; CDR2 reads FQNNGV. Trimming removed 2 bases from V and 8 bases from J, with 9 bases in between. Only in-frame clones appear in the TCRdb table, and some are missing; sequencing was by immunoSEQ multiplex PCR. Of tens of thousands of clones in the sample, over 75% were seen once. To note about this clone: Its cognate antigen is unknown.

The sequence came from an adult with an advanced solid tumor such as melanoma, head and neck, liver or kidney cancer. This sample comprised CD4+ or CD8+ T cells sorted from blood, obtained in a trial of the OX40 agonist ivuxolimab. This chain links TRBV11-2 with TRBJ1-1; D gene ambiguous. The DNA of the CDR3 is TGTGCCAGCAGCTTACCGCCGTCGGAAGCTTTCTTT. Its protein is CASSLPPSEAFF.